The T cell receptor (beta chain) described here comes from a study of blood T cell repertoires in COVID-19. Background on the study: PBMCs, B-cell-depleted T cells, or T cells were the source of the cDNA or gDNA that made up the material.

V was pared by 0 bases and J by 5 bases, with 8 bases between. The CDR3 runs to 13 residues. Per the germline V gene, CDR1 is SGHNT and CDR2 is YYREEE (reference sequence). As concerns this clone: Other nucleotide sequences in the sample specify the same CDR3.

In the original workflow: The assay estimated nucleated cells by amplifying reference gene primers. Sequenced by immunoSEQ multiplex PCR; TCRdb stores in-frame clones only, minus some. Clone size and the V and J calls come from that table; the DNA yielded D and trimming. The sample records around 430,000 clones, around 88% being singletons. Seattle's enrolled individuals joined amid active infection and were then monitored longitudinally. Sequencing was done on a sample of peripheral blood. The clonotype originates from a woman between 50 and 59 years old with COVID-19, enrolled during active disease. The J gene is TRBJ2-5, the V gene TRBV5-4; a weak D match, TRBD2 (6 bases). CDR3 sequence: CASSLAGGETQYF. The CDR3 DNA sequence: TGTGCCAGCAGCTTGGCAGGAGGGGAGACCCAGTACTTC.